The TCR beta chain under discussion was sequenced for a study of liver allograft versus peripheral blood T cells. At the level of the study: What was compared were the T cell receptor repertoires in transplanted livers and those in the peripheral blood of recipients. Overall study results and limits: Inside liver allografts, T cell receptor repertoires reportedly diverged from the repertoires found in peripheral blood.

Each CDR3 protein gets one entry after TCRdb re-called the reads with MiXCR. The sample has some 7,800 distinct CDR3 sequences; under 20% are singletons. In its sample, this clonotype ranks as medium-sized. Antigen specificity is unknown. The sequence was obtained from a human patient who had a liver transplant. Some T cells may be transferred from the graft donor.

The chain's CDR3 is CASSVRAAITDTQYF. DNA for the CDR3: TGTGCCAGCAGCGTAAGGGCGGCAATCACAGATACGCAGTATTTT. V is TRBV9 and J is TRBJ2-3; D remains ambiguous. In germline, CDR1 is SGDLS, CDR2 YYNGEE. With 1 base removed from V and 2 bases from J, the gap between germline ends came to 11 bases. The CDR3 consists of 15 residues. The entire variable domain, with the rest obtained from reference TRBV9 and TRBJ2-3, is as follows: DSGVTQTPKHLITATGQRVTLRCSPRSGDLSVYWYQQSLDQGLQFLIQYYNGEERAKGNILERFSAQQFPDLHSELNLSSLELGDSALYFCASSVRAAITDTQYFGPGTRLTVL.